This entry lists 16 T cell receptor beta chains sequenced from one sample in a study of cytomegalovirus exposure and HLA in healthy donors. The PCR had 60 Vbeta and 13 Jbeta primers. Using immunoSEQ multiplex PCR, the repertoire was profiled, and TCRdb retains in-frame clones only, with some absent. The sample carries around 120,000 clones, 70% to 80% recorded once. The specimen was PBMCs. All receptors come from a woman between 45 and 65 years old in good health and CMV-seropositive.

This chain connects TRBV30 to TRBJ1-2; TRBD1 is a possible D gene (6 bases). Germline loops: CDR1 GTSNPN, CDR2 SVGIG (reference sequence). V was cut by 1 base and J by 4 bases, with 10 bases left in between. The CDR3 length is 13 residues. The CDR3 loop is CAWSDSGVYGYTF. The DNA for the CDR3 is TGTGCCTGGAGTGATTCAGGGGTCTATGGCTACACCTTC.

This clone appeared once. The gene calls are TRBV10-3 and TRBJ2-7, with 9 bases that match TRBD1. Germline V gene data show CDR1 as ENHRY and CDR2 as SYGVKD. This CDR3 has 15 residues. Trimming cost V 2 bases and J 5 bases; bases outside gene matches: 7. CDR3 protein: CAISEPYRGLDEQYF. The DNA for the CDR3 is TGTGCCATCAGTGAGCCCTACAGGGGGCTGGACGAGCAGTACTTC.

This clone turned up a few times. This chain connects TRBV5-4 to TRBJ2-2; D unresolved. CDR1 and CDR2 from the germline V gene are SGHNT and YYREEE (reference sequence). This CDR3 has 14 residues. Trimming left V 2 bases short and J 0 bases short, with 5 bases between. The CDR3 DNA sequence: TGTGCCAGCAGCTTTGCGGCGAACACCGGGGAGCTGTTTTTT. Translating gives CASSFAANTGELFF.

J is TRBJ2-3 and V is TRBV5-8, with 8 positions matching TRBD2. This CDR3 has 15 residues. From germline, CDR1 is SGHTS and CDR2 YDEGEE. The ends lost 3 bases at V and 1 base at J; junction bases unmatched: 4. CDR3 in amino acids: CASSSGGAGTDTQYF. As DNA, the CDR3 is TGTGCCAGCAGCTCCGGGGGGGCGGGCACAGATACGCAGTATTTT.

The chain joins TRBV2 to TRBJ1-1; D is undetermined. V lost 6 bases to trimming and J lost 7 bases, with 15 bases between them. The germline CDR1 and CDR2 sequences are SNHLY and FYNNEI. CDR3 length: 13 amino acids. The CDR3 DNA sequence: TGTGCCAGCAGCGTGACGCAGGAGGTTGAAGCTTTCTTT. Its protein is CASSVTQEVEAFF.

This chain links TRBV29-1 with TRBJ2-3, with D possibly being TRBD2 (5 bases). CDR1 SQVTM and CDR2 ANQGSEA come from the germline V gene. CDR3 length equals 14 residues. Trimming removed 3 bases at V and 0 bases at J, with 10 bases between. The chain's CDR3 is CSVDNGLSTDTQYF. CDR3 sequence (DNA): TGCAGCGTTGATAACGGACTTAGCACAGATACGCAGTATTTT.

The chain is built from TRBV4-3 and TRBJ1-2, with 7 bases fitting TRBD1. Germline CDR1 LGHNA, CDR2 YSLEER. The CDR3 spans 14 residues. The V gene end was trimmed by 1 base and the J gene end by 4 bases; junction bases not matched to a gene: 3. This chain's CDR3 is CASSQAWDSYGYTF. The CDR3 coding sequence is TGCGCCAGCAGCCAAGCTTGGGACAGCTATGGCTACACCTTC.

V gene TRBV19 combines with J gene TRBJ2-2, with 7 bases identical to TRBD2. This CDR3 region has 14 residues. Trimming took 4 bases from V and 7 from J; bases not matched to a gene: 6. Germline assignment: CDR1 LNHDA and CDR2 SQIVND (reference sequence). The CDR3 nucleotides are TGTGCCAGTAGTAGCCTAGCGGTCGGCGGGGAGCTGTTTTTT. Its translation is CASSSLAVGGELFF.

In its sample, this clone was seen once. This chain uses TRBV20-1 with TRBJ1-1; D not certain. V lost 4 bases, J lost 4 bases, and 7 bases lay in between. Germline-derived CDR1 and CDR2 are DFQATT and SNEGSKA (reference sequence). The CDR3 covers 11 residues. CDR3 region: CSAIRGTEAFF. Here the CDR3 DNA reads TGCAGTGCTATACGAGGCACTGAAGCTTTCTTT.

CDR3: CASSLGTTRSNQPQHF. CDR3 DNA: TGTGCCAGTAGTCTAGGGACAACCCGTAGCAATCAGCCCCAGCATTTT. The chain combines TRBV19 with TRBJ1-5; D perhaps matches TRBD1 (6 bases). This CDR3 region has 16 residues. Germline CDR1 reads LNHDA; CDR2 reads SQIVND (reference sequence). The V gene lost 5 bases and the J gene lost 0 bases, with 14 bases spanning the gap.

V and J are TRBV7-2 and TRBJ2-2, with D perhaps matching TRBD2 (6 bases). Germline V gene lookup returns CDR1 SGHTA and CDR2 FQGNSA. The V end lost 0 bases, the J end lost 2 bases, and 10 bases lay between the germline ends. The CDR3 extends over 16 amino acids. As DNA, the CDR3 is TGTGCCAGCAGCTTAGCCGGACTACCCAACACCGGGGAGCTGTTTTTT. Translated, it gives CASSLAGLPNTGELFF. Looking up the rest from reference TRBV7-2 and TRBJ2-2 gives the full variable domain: GAGVSQSPSNKVTEKGKDVELRCDPISGHTALYWYRQSLGQGLEFLIYFQGNSAPDKSGLPSDRFSAERTGGSVSTLTIQRTQQEDSAVYLCASSLAGLPNTGELFFGEGSRLTVL.

The CDR3 region is CASRTGGELGELFF. The CDR3 DNA follows: TGTGCCAGCAGAACAGGGGGCGAGCTTGGGGAGCTGTTTTTT. The genes are TRBV5-8 and TRBJ2-2; 9 bases fit TRBD1. The V segment lost 5 bases and the J segment 8 bases; nucleotides outside the gene matches: 7. Germline-derived CDR1 and CDR2 are SGHTS and YDEGEE. The CDR3 runs 14 residues.

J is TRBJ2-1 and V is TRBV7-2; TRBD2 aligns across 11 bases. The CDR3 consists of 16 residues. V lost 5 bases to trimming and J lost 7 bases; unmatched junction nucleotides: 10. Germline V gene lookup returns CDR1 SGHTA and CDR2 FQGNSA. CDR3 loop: CASSRMTSGTGNEQFF. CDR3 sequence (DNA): TGTGCCAGCAGCCGAATGACTAGCGGGACTGGAAATGAGCAGTTCTTC.

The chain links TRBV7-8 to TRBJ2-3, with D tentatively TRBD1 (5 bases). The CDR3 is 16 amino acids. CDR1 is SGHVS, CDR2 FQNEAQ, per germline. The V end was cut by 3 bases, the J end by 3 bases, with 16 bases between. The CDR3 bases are TGTGCCAGCAGCTTTCAGGGCATAATAGGTACAGATACGCAGTATTTT. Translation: CASSFQGIIGTDTQYF.

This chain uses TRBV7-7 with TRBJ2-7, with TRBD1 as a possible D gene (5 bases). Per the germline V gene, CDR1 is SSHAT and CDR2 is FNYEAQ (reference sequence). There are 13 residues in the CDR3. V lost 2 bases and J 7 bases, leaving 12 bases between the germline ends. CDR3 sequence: CASSLSTVEEQYF. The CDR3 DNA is TGTGCCAGCAGCTTATCGACAGTCGAAGAGCAGTACTTC.

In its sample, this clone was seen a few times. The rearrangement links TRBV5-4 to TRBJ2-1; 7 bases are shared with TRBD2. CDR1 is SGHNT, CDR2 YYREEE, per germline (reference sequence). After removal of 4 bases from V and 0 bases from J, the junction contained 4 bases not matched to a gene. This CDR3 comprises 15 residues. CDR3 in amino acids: CASSHRLASYNEQFF. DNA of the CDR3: TGTGCCAGCAGCCATAGACTAGCCTCCTACAATGAGCAGTTCTTC.